Listed below are T cell receptor beta chains from one sample, sequenced in a study of cytomegalovirus exposure and HLA in healthy donors. The data were produced by immunoSEQ multiplex PCR, yet TCRdb's version contains in-frame clones alone and is incomplete. The table lists some 200,000 clones, about 90% of them singletons, with 1.1% in the top ten. Sequenced sample: PBMCs. The receptors were gathered from a young woman in good health and CMV-seronegative. Both conserved end residues are part of each CDR3. D genes are given only for firm matches. Clone size is given for some rows only: seen once, a few or many times, or a class if the clone is expanded.

CDR3nt: TGTGCCAGCAGCGTAAACCCCGAGCGGCCTGGCTCCTACGAGCAGTACTTC
CDR3aa: CASSVNPERPGSYEQYF
j_gene: TRBJ2-7
v_gene: TRBV9
d_gene: .
abundance: .

CDR3nt: TGTGCCAGCACCGATCGCACTAGCCGAGTGACAGATACGCAGTATTTT
CDR3aa: CASTDRTSRVTDTQYF
j_gene: TRBJ2-3
v_gene: TRBV5-4
d_gene: .
abundance: .

CDR3nt: TGTGCCAGCAGTGAATATAATGGCTACACCTTC
CDR3aa: CASSEYNGYTF
j_gene: TRBJ1-2
v_gene: TRBV25-1
d_gene: .
abundance: .

CDR3nt: TGTGCTAGTGGTTTGTATCGGGACAGGGGTCACGAGCAGTACTTC
CDR3aa: CASGLYRDRGHEQYF
j_gene: TRBJ2-7
v_gene: TRBV12-5
d_gene: TRBD1
abundance: .

CDR3nt: TGTGCCAGCAGTGGGGGAGGAGGGACCGCGGCGTACGAGCAGTACTTC
CDR3aa: CASSGGGGTAAYEQYF
j_gene: TRBJ2-7
v_gene: TRBV2
d_gene: .
abundance: few

CDR3nt: TGTGCCAGCAGTGACCTACAGGGCCAATCCGAGCAGTACTTC
CDR3aa: CASSDLQGQSEQYF
j_gene: TRBJ2-7
v_gene: TRBV6-1
d_gene: .
abundance: .

CDR3nt: TGTGCCATCCGAGGGCGGACAGGGGCTAACACCGGGGAGCTGTTTTTT
CDR3aa: CAIRGRTGANTGELFF
j_gene: TRBJ2-2
v_gene: TRBV10-3
d_gene: TRBD1
abundance: .

CDR3nt: TGTGCCAGTAGTATGTCGCCGACTAGTCTTCAGCAGTACTTC
CDR3aa: CASSMSPTSLQQYF
j_gene: TRBJ2-7
v_gene: TRBV19
d_gene: .
abundance: .

CDR3nt: TGTGCCAGCAGCGTGAGCGCGAGAGGGGGATCCGAGCAGTACTTC
CDR3aa: CASSVSARGGSEQYF
j_gene: TRBJ2-7
v_gene: TRBV9
d_gene: .
abundance: .

CDR3nt: TGCGCCAGCAGCCAAGATGCGGGGACAGGGATCATTTCAGGAAAACTGTTTTTT
CDR3aa: CASSQDAGTGIISGKLFF
j_gene: TRBJ1-4
v_gene: TRBV4-1
d_gene: TRBD1
abundance: .

CDR3nt: TGTGCCAGCAGTGTCACAGGGGTCGGCTACACCTTC
CDR3aa: CASSVTGVGYTF
j_gene: TRBJ1-2
v_gene: TRBV27
d_gene: TRBD1
abundance: once

CDR3nt: TGTGCCAGCAAGGGACTAGGCCCACCAGATACGCAGTATTTT
CDR3aa: CASKGLGPPDTQYF
j_gene: TRBJ2-3
v_gene: TRBV6-5
d_gene: TRBD2
abundance: .

CDR3nt: TGTGCCAGTAGTACTAGCGGGAGGACAGATACGCAGTATTTT
CDR3aa: CASSTSGRTDTQYF
j_gene: TRBJ2-3
v_gene: TRBV19
d_gene: TRBD2
abundance: .

CDR3nt: TGTGCCAGCCTAGGACTAGCGGACCAAGAGACCCAGTACTTC
CDR3aa: CASLGLADQETQYF
j_gene: TRBJ2-5
v_gene: TRBV5-8
d_gene: TRBD2
abundance: .

CDR3nt: TGTGCCAGCAGTCCGACGGGACAGGGGGCGAGAACTGAAGCTTTCTTT
CDR3aa: CASSPTGQGARTEAFF
j_gene: TRBJ1-1
v_gene: TRBV27
d_gene: TRBD1
abundance: .

CDR3nt: TGTGCCAGCGGGGCGGGAGGGCCCTCAGGTGAGCAGTTCTTC
CDR3aa: CASGAGGPSGEQFF
j_gene: TRBJ2-1
v_gene: TRBV7-6
d_gene: TRBD2
abundance: .

CDR3nt: TGTGCCAGCAGTTACGGCCACCAGGCCTATGGCTACACCTTC
CDR3aa: CASSYGHQAYGYTF
j_gene: TRBJ1-2
v_gene: TRBV6-5
d_gene: .
abundance: .

CDR3nt: TGTGCCAGCAATAGCGGGAATATAAATGAGCAGTTCTTC
CDR3aa: CASNSGNINEQFF
j_gene: TRBJ2-1
v_gene: TRBV7-9
d_gene: TRBD2
abundance: once

CDR3nt: TGTGCCAGCAGCTTAGCCTTACTGATCTACGAGCAGTACTTC
CDR3aa: CASSLALLIYEQYF
j_gene: TRBJ2-7
v_gene: TRBV7-2
d_gene: .
abundance: .

CDR3nt: TGTGCCAGCAGCCCCGTCGGACAGGGAAAAAATGAGCAGTTCTTC
CDR3aa: CASSPVGQGKNEQFF
j_gene: TRBJ2-1
v_gene: TRBV9
d_gene: TRBD1
abundance: .

CDR3nt: TGTGCCAGCAGCTTTATAACTCCTAGTGAAGAGACCCAGTACTTC
CDR3aa: CASSFITPSEETQYF
j_gene: TRBJ2-5
v_gene: TRBV5-4
d_gene: .
abundance: .

CDR3nt: TGTGCCAGCAGCTTAGTAGGCGGGGGAGTTGCGGTCTACGAGCAGTACTTC
CDR3aa: CASSLVGGGVAVYEQYF
j_gene: TRBJ2-7
v_gene: TRBV7-8
d_gene: TRBD2
abundance: .

CDR3nt: TGCGCCAGCAGCCAAGCGGCCGAGGGAGCGAATTCACCCCTCCACTTT
CDR3aa: CASSQAAEGANSPLHF
j_gene: TRBJ1-6
v_gene: TRBV4-1
d_gene: .
abundance: .

CDR3nt: TGTGCCAGCAGGGTAGGGGAGGGTTCCTACAATGAGCAGTTCTTC
CDR3aa: CASRVGEGSYNEQFF
j_gene: TRBJ2-1
v_gene: TRBV27
d_gene: TRBD2
abundance: .

CDR3nt: TGTGCCAGTAGTATTGGGTCAGCGGAGGCTTTCTTT
CDR3aa: CASSIGSAEAFF
j_gene: TRBJ1-1
v_gene: TRBV19
d_gene: .
abundance: .

CDR3nt: TGCGCCAGCAGGGGCTCGGTGGGCACTGAAGCTTTCTTT
CDR3aa: CASRGSVGTEAFF
j_gene: TRBJ1-1
v_gene: TRBV5-1
d_gene: .
abundance: .

CDR3nt: TGTGCCAGTAGTATAGGGACAGCCGTAACCTACGAGCAGTACTTC
CDR3aa: CASSIGTAVTYEQYF
j_gene: TRBJ2-7
v_gene: TRBV19
d_gene: .
abundance: .

CDR3nt: TGTGCCAGTAGTATATCCGCGGGGGTGTACTTC
CDR3aa: CASSISAGVYF
j_gene: TRBJ2-5
v_gene: TRBV19
d_gene: TRBD2
abundance: once

CDR3nt: TGTGCCAGCAGTCTTACAGGGAGCTCCTACGAGCAGTACTTC
CDR3aa: CASSLTGSSYEQYF
j_gene: TRBJ2-7
v_gene: TRBV28
d_gene: .
abundance: few

CDR3nt: TGTGCCAGCAGTGGACAAAGTGGCGCCTACGAGCAGTACTTC
CDR3aa: CASSGQSGAYEQYF
j_gene: TRBJ2-7
v_gene: TRBV2
d_gene: .
abundance: .

CDR3nt: TGCGCCAGCAGCTCCGTGGGGGGAGCCGGGGAGCTGTTTTTT
CDR3aa: CASSSVGGAGELFF
j_gene: TRBJ2-2
v_gene: TRBV5-1
d_gene: .
abundance: .

CDR3nt: TGTGCCAGCAGTCCGCTATACACAGATACGCAGTATTTT
CDR3aa: CASSPLYTDTQYF
j_gene: TRBJ2-3
v_gene: TRBV27
d_gene: .
abundance: .

CDR3nt: TGCGCCAGCAGCTTGGCGGACAGGGGTGGGGAGACCCAGTACTTC
CDR3aa: CASSLADRGGETQYF
j_gene: TRBJ2-5
v_gene: TRBV5-1
d_gene: TRBD1
abundance: .

CDR3nt: TGTGCCAGCAGCCAAGAGGCAGGGAACTACGAGCAGTACTTC
CDR3aa: CASSQEAGNYEQYF
j_gene: TRBJ2-7
v_gene: TRBV14
d_gene: .
abundance: .

CDR3nt: TGTGCCAGCAGCTTAGGAGGGGGCGAGCAGTACTTC
CDR3aa: CASSLGGGEQYF
j_gene: TRBJ2-7
v_gene: TRBV7-8
d_gene: .
abundance: .

CDR3nt: TGTGCCAGCAGCCGGGGGACAGAAAGAGCAGGCTACACCTTC
CDR3aa: CASSRGTERAGYTF
j_gene: TRBJ1-2
v_gene: TRBV7-6
d_gene: TRBD1
abundance: .

CDR3nt: TGTGCCTGGAGTCGTAATGAAAAACTGTTTTTT
CDR3aa: CAWSRNEKLFF
j_gene: TRBJ1-4
v_gene: TRBV30
d_gene: .
abundance: .

CDR3nt: TGTGCCAGCAGTCCGGGACTAGGAGGCCCCTACGAGCAGTACTTC
CDR3aa: CASSPGLGGPYEQYF
j_gene: TRBJ2-7
v_gene: TRBV27
d_gene: TRBD2
abundance: .

CDR3nt: TGTGCCATCTTTAACAGCCTCACAGAAACCGGGGAGCTGTTTTTT
CDR3aa: CAIFNSLTETGELFF
j_gene: TRBJ2-2
v_gene: TRBV10-3
d_gene: .
abundance: once

CDR3nt: TGTGCCAGCTCACCACCAACAGGGCTAAATGGGAACACTGAAGCTTTCTTT
CDR3aa: CASSPPTGLNGNTEAFF
j_gene: TRBJ1-1
v_gene: TRBV18
d_gene: .
abundance: .

CDR3nt: TGTGCCAGTAGTATCATGAGCGGGAGGAGACTCCAAGATACGCAGTATTTT
CDR3aa: CASSIMSGRRLQDTQYF
j_gene: TRBJ2-3
v_gene: TRBV19
d_gene: TRBD2
abundance: .

CDR3nt: TGTGCCAGCAGCACGGGACTAGCGGGCCTATACAATGAGCAGTTCTTC
CDR3aa: CASSTGLAGLYNEQFF
j_gene: TRBJ2-1
v_gene: TRBV7-9
d_gene: TRBD2
abundance: .